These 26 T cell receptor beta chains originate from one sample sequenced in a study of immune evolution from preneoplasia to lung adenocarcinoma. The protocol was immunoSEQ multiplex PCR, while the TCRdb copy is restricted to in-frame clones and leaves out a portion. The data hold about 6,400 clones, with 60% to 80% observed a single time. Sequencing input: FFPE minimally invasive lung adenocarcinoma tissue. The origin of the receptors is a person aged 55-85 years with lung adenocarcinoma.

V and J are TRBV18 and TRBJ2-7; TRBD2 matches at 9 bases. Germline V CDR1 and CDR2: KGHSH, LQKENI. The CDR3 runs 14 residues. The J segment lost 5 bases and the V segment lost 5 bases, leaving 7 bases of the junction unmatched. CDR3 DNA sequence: TGTGCCAGCTCAGGGCTAGCGGGGTCCCACGAGCAGTACTTC. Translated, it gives CASSGLAGSHEQYF.

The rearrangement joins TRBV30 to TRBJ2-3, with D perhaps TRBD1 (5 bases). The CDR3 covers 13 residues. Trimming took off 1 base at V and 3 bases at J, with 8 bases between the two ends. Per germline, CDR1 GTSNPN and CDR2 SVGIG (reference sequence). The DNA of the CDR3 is TGTGCCTGGAGTGAGGGGATTACAGATACGCAGTATTTT. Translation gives CAWSEGITDTQYF.

CDR3 residues: CASSQGRTPTSYEQYF. CDR3 nucleotide sequence: TGCGCCAGCAGCCAAGGTAGGACACCTACCTCCTACGAGCAGTACTTC. This chain uses TRBV4-3 with TRBJ2-7, with D tentatively TRBD1 (5 bases). CDR3 length: 16 residues. Germline loops: CDR1 LGHNA, CDR2 YSLEER. V dropped 1 base and J dropped 0 bases, with 13 bases sitting between them.

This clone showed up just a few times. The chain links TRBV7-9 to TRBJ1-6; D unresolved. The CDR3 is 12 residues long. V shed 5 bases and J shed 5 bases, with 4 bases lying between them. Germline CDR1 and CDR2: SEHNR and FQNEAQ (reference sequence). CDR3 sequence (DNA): TGTGCCAGCAGCCCAAATAATTCACCCCTCCACTTT. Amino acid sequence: CASSPNNSPLHF.

The CDR3 nucleotides read TGTGCCAGCACTGAGTCAGGGCTGCGTCAGAAGTATGGCTACACCTTC. Its protein product is CASTESGLRQKYGYTF. The chain joins TRBV7-2 to TRBJ1-2, with D possibly matching TRBD1 (5 bases). In germline, CDR1 is SGHTA, CDR2 FQGNSA. There are 16 residues in the CDR3. With 7 bases removed from V and 5 bases from J, the gap between germline ends came to 23 bases.

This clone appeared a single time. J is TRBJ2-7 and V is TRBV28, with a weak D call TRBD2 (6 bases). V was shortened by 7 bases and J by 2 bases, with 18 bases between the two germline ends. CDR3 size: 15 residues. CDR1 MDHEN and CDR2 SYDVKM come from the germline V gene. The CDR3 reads CASTWTRDSPYEQYF. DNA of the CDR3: TGTGCCAGCACCTGGACCCGGGACTCACCCTACGAGCAGTACTTC.

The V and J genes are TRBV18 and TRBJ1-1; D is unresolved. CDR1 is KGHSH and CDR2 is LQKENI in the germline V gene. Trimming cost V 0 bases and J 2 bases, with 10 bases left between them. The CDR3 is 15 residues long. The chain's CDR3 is CASSPPEGGNTEAFF. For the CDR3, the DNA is TGTGCCAGCTCACCACCGGAGGGAGGAAACACTGAAGCTTTCTTT.

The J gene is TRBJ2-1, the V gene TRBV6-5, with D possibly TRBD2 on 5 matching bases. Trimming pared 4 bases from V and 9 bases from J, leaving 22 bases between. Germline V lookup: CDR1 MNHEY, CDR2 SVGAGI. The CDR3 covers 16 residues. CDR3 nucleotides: TGTGCCAGCAGTTCCCAGTCCGGTCGCCGGGAAGGTGAGCAGTTCTTC. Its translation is CASSSQSGRREGEQFF.

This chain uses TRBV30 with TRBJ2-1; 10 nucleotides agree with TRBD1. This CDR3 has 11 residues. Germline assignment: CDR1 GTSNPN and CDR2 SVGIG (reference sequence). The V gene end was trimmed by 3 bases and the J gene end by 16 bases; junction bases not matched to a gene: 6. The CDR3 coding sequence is TGTGCCTGGAGCCCCGGGACAGGGGCCTTCTTC. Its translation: CAWSPGTGAFF. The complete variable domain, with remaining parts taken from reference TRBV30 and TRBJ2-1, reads SQTIHQWPATLVQPVGSPLSLECTVEGTSNPNLYWYRQAAGRGLQLLFYSVGIGQISSEVPQNLSASRPQDRQFILSSKKLLLSDSGFYLCAWSPGTGAFFGPGTRLTVL.

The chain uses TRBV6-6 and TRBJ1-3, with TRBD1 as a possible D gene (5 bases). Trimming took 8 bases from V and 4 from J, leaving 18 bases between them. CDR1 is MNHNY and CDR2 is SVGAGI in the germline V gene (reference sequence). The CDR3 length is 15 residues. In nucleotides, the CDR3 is TGTGCCAGCGGCCAGGGTGAGATTATAGGAAACACCATATATTTT. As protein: CASGQGEIIGNTIYF.

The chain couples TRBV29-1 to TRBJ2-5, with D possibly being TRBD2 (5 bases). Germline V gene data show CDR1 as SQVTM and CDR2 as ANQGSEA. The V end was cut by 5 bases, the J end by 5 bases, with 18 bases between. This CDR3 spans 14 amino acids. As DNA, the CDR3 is TGCAGCGTTACCTCGGGCGGGCGACTGGAGACCCAGTACTTC. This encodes CSVTSGGRLETQYF.

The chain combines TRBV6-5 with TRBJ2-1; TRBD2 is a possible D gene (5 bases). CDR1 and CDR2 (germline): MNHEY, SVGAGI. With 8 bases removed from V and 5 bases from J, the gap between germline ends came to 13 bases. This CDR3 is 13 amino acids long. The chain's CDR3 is CASSGLADNEQFF. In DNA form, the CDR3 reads TGTGCCAGCTCTGGACTGGCTGACAATGAGCAGTTCTTC.

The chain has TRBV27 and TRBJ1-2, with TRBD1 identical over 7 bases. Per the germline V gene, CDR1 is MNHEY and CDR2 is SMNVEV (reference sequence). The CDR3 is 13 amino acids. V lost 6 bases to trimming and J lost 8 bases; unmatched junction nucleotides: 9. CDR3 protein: CASSESNRGGYTF. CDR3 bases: TGTGCCAGCAGCGAGTCCAACAGGGGCGGCTACACCTTC.

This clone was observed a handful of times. CDR3 in DNA: TGTGCCAGCAGCGAATCAGGGGGCTTCGGAAACACCATATATTTT. Amino acids: CASSESGGFGNTIYF. The chain joins TRBV7-3 to TRBJ1-3; 8 nucleotides line up with TRBD1. With V trimmed by 5 bases and J by 4 bases, 7 bases remained unmatched. This CDR3 is built from 15 residues. Germline-derived CDR1 and CDR2 are SGHTA and FQGTGA.

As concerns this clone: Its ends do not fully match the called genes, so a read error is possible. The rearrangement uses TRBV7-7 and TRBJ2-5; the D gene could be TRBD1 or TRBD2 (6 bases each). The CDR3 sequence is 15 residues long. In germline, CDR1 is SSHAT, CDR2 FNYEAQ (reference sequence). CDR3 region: CASSLVGGAGETQYF. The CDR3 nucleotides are TGTGCTAGCAGCTTAGTCGGGGGCGCAGGAGAGACCCAGTACTTC.

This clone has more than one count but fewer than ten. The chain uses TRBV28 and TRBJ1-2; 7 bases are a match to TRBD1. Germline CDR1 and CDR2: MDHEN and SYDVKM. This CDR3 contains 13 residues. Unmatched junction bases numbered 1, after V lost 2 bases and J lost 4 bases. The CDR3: CASSLGTAYGYTF. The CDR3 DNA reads TGTGCCAGCAGTTTAGGGACAGCCTATGGCTACACCTTC.

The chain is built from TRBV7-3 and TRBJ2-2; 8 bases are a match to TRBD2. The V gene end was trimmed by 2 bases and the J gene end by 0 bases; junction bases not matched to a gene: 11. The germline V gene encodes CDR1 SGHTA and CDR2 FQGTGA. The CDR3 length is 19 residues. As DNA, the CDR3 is TGTGCCAGCAGCTTATCAACCGGGACTAGTAGATCGAACACCGGGGAGCTGTTTTTT. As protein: CASSLSTGTSRSNTGELFF.

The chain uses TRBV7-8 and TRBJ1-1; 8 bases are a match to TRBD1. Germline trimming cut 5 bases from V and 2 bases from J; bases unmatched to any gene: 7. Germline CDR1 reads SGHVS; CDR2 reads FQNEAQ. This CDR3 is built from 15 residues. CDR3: CASSAVTGGNTEAFF. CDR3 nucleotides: TGTGCCAGCAGCGCCGTCACAGGGGGAAACACTGAAGCTTTCTTT.

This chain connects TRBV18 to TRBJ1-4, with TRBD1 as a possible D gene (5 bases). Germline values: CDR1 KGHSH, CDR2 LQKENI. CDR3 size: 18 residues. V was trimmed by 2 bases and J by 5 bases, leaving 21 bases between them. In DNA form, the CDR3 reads TGTGCCAGCTCACCAGACAGCCCGGGAGGAGGAGTCAATGAAAAACTGTTTTTT. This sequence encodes CASSPDSPGGGVNEKLFF. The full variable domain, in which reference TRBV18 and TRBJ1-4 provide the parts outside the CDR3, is NAGVMQNPRHLVRRRGQEARLRCSPMKGHSHVYWYRQLPEEGLKFMVYLQKENIIDESGMPKERFSAEFPKEGPSILRIQQVVRGDSAAYFCASSPDSPGGGVNEKLFFGSGTQLSVL.

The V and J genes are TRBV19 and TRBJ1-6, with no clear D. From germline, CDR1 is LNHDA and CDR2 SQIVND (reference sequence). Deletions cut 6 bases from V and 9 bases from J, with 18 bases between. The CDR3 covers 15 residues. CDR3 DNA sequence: TGTGCCAGTAGACCGACACGCAGGATGGGTTCACCCCTCCACTTT. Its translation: CASRPTRRMGSPLHF. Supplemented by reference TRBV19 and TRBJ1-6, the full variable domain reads DGGITQSPKYLFRKEGQNVTLSCEQNLNHDAMYWYRQDPGQGLRLIYYSQIVNDFQKGDIAEGYSVSREKKESFPLTVTSAQKNPTAFYLCASRPTRRMGSPLHFGNGTRLTVT.

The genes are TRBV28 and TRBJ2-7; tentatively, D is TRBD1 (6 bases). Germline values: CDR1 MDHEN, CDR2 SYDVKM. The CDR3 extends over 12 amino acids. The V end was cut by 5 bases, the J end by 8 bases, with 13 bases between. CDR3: CASSAVGAKQYF. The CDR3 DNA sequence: TGTGCCAGCAGTGCCGTGGGGGCAAAGCAGTACTTC.

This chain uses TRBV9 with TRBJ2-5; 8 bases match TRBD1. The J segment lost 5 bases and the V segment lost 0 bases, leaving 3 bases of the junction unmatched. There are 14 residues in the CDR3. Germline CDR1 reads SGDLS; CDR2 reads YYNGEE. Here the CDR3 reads CASSVAYRGETQYF. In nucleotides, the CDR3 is TGTGCCAGCAGCGTAGCGTACAGGGGGGAGACCCAGTACTTC.

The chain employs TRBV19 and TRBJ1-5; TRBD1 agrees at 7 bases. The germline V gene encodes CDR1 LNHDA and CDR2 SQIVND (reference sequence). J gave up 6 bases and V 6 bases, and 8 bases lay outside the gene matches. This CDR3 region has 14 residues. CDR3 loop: CASRDRQGRQPQHF. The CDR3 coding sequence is TGTGCCAGTAGGGACCGACAGGGCCGTCAGCCCCAGCATTTT.

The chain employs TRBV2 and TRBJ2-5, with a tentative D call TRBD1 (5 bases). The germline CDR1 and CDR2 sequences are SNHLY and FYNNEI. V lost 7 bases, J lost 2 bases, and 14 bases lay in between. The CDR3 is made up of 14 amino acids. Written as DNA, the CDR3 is TGTGCCAGCAAGGGGCCGAGGTTTCAAGAGACCCAGTACTTC. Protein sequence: CASKGPRFQETQYF.

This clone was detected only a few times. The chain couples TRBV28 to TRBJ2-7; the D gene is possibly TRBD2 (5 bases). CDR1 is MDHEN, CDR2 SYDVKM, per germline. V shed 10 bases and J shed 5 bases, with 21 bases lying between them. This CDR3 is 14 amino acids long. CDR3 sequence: CATHRVIAGDEQYF. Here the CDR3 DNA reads TGTGCCACCCACAGAGTGATAGCCGGGGACGAGCAGTACTTC. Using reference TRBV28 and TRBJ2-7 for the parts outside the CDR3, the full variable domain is DVKVTQSSRYLVKRTGEKVFLECVQDMDHENMFWYRQDPGLGLRLIYFSYDVKMKEKGDIPEGYSVSREKKERFSLILESASTNQTSMYLCATHRVIAGDEQYFGPGTRLTVT.

The chain's CDR3 is CASSQDWAGGNYGYTF. For the CDR3, the DNA is TGTGCCAGCAGCCAAGATTGGGCAGGTGGTAACTATGGCTACACCTTC. The V call is TRBV4-2, the J call TRBJ1-2, with D unclear. CDR3 size: 16 residues. Germline V gene data show CDR1 as LGHNA and CDR2 as YNFKEQ. V was trimmed by 0 bases and J by 1 base, leaving 12 bases between them.